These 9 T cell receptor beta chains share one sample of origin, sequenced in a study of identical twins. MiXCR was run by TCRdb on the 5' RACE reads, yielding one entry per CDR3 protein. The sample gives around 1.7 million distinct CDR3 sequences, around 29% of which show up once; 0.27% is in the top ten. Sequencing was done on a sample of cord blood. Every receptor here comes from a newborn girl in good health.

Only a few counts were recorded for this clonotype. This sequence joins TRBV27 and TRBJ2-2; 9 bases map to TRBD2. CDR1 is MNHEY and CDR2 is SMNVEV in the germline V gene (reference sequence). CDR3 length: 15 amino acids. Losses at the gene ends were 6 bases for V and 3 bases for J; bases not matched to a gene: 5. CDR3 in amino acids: CASSPSGTHTGELFF. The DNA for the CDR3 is TGTGCCAGCAGCCCTAGCGGGACTCACACCGGGGAGCTGTTTTTT.

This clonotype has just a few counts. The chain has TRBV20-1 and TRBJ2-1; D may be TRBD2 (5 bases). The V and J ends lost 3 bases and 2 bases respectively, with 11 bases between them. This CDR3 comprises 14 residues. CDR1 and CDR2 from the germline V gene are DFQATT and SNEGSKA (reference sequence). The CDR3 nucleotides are TGCAGTGCTAGTCAGCGGTTGACCTACAATGAGCAGTTCTTC. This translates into CSASQRLTYNEQFF.

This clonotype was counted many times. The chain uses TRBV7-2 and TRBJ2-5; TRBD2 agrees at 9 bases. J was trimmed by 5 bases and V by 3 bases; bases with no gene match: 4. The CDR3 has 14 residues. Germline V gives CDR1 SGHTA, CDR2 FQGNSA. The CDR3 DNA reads TGTGCCAGCAGCTTGGGACTAGCAACGGAGACCCAGTACTTC. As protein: CASSLGLATETQYF.

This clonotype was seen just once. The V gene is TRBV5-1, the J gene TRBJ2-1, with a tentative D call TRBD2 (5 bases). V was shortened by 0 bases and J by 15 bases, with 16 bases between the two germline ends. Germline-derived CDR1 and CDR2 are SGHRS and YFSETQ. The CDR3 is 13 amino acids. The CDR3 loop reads CASSLVTREMGFF. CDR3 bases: TGCGCCAGCAGCTTGGTAACCCGGGAAATGGGGTTCTTC.

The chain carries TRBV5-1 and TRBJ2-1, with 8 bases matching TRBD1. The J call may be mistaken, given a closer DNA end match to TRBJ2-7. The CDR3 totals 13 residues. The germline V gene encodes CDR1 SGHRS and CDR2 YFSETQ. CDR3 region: CASIGQGGNEQYF. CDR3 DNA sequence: TGCGCCAGCATTGGACAGGGAGGCAATGAGCAGTACTTC.

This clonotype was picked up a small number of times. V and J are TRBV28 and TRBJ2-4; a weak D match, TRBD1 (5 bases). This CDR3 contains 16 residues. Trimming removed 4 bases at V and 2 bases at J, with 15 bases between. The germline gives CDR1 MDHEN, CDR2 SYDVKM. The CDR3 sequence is CASSWGIGPSKNIQYF. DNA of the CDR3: TGTGCCAGCAGTTGGGGCATCGGACCGTCCAAAAACATTCAGTACTTC.

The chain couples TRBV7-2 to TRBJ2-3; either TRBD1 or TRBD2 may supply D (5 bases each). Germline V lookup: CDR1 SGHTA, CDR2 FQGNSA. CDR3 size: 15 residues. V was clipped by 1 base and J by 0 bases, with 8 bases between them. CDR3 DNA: TGTGCCAGCAGCTTAGAAGGGGACAGCACAGATACGCAGTATTTT. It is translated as CASSLEGDSTDTQYF. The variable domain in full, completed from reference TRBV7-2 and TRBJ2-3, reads GAGVSQSPSNKVTEKGKDVELRCDPISGHTALYWYRQSLGQGLEFLIYFQGNSAPDKSGLPSDRFSAERTGGSVSTLTIQRTQQEDSAVYLCASSLEGDSTDTQYFGPGTRLTVL.

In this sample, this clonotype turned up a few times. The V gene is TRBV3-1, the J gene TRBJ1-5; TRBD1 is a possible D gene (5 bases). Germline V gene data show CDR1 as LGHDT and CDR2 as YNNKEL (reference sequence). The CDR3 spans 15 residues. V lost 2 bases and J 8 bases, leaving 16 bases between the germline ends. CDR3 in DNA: TGTGCCAGCAGCCAAATTTTCGGGGCCTCAGAGCCCCAGCATTTT. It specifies CASSQIFGASEPQHF.

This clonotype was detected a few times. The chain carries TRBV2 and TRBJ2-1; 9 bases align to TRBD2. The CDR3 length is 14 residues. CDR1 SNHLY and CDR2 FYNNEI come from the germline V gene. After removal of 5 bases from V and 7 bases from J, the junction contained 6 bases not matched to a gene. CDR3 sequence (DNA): TGTGCCAGCAGTAGCGGGGGGCCGGGGAATGAGCAGTTCTTC. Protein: CASSSGGPGNEQFF.